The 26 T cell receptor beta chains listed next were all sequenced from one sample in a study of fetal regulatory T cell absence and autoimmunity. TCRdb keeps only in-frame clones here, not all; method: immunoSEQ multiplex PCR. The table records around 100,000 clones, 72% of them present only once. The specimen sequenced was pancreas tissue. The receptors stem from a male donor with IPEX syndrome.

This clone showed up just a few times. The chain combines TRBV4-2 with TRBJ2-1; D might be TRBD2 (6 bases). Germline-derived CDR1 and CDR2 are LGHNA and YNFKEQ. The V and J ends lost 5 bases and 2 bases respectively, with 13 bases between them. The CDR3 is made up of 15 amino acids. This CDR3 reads CASSARAGTYNEQFF. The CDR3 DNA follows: TGTGCCAGCAGCGCGCGGGCGGGAACCTACAATGAGCAGTTCTTC.

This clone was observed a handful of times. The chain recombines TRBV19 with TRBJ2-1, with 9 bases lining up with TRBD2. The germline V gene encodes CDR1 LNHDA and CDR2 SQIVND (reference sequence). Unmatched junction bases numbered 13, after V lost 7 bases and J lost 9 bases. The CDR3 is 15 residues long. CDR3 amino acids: CASTPGGRAIGEQFF. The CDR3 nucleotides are TGTGCCAGTACCCCAGGCGGGAGGGCCATCGGTGAGCAGTTCTTC. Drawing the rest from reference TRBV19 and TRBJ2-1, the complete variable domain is DGGITQSPKYLFRKEGQNVTLSCEQNLNHDAMYWYRQDPGQGLRLIYYSQIVNDFQKGDIAEGYSVSREKKESFPLTVTSAQKNPTAFYLCASTPGGRAIGEQFFGPGTRLTVL.

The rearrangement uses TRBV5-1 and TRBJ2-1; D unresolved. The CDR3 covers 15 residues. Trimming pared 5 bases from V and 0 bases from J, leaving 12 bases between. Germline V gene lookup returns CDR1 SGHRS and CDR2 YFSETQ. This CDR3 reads CASSPVDSSYNEQFF. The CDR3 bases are TGCGCCAGCAGTCCAGTAGATTCCTCCTACAATGAGCAGTTCTTC.

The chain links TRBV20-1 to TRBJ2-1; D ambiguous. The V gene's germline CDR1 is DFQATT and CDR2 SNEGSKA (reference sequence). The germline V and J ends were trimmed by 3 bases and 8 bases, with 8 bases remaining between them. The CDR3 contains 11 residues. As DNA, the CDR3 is TGCAGTGCTAGTGTCGAAGATGAGCAGTTCTTC. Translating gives CSASVEDEQFF.

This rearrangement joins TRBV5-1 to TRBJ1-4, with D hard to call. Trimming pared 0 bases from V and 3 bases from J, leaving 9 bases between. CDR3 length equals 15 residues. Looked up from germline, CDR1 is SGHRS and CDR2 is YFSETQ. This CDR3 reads CASSLVPGANEKLFF. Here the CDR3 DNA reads TGCGCCAGCAGCTTGGTCCCTGGAGCTAATGAAAAACTGTTTTTT.

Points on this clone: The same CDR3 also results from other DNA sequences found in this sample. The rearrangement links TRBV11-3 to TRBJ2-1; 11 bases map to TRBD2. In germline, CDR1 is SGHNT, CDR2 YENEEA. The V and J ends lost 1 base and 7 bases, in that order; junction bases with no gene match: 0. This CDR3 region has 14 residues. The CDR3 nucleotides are TGTGCCAGCAGCTTAGGGACTAGCGGGAATGAGCAGTTCTTC. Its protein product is CASSLGTSGNEQFF.

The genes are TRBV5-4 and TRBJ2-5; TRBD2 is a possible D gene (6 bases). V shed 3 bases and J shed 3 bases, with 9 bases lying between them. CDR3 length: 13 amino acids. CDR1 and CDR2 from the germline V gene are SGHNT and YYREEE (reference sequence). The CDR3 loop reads CASSSPGEETQYF. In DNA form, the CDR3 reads TGTGCCAGCAGCTCGCCGGGGGAAGAGACCCAGTACTTC.

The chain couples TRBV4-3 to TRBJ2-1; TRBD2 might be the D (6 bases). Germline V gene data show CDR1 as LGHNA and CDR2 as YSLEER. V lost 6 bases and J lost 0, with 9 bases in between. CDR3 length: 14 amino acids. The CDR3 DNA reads TGCGCCAGCAGTCTCGGGGGCTCCTACAATGAGCAGTTCTTC. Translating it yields CASSLGGSYNEQFF.

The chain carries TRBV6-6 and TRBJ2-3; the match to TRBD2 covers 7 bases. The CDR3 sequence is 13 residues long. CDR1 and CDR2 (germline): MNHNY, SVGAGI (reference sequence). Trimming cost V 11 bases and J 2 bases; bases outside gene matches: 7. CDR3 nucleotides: TGTGCCGGGGGGGACTACTTCACAGATACGCAGTATTTT. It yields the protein CAGGDYFTDTQYF.

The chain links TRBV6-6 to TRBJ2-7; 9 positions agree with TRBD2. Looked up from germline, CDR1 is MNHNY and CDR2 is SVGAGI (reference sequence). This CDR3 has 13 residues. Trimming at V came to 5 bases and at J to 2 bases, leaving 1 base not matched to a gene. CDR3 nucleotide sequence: TGTGCCAGCAGTCTAGCGGGGACCTACGAGCAGTACTTC. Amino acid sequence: CASSLAGTYEQYF.

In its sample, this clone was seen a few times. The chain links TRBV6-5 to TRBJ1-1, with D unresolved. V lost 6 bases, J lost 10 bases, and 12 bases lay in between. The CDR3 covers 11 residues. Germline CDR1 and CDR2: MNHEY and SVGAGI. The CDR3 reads CASSSGLGAFF. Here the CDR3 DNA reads TGTGCCAGCAGCTCAGGCCTAGGAGCTTTCTTT.

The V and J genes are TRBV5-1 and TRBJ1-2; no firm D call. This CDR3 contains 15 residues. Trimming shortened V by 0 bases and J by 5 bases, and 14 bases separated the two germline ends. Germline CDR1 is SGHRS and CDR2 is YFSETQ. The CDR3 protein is CASSLDYRRVYGYTF. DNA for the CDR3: TGCGCCAGCAGCTTGGATTACAGAAGGGTATATGGCTACACCTTC.

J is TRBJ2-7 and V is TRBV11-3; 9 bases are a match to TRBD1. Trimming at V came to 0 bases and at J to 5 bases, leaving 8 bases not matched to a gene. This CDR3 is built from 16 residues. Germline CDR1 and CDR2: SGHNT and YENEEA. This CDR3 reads CASSLEGGQGMNEQYF. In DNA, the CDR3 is TGTGCCAGCAGCTTAGAGGGAGGACAGGGGATGAACGAGCAGTACTTC. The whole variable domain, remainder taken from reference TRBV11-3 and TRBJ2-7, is EAGVVQSPRYKIIEKKQPVAFWCNPISGHNTLYWYLQNLGQGPELLIRYENEEAVDDSQLPKDRFSAERLKGVDSTLKIQPAELGDSAVYLCASSLEGGQGMNEQYFGPGTRLTVT.

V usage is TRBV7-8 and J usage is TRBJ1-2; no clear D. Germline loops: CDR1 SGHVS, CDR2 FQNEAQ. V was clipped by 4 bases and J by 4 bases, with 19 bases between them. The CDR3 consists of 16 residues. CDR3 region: CASSSSPLFRLYGYTF. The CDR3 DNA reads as TGTGCCAGCAGCTCTAGCCCTCTTTTCCGCCTCTATGGCTACACCTTC.

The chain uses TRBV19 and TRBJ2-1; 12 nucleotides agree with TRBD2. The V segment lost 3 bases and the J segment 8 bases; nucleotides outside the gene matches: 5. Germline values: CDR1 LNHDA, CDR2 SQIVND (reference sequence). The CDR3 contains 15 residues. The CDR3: CASSIRLAGGDEQFF. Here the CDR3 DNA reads TGTGCCAGTAGTATCAGGCTAGCGGGGGGGGATGAGCAGTTCTTC.

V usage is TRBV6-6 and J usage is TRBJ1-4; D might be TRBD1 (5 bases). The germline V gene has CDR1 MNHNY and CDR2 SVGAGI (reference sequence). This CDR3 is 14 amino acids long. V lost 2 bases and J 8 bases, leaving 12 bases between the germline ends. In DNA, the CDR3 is TGTGCCAGCAGTTACGAAGGGGCGCGGGAAAAACTGTTTTTT. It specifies CASSYEGAREKLFF.

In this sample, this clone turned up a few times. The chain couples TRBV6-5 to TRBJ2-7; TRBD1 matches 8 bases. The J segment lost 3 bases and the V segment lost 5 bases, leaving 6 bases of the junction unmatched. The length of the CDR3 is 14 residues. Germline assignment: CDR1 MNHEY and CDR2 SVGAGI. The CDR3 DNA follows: TGTGCCAGCAGTCCCAGGGGGCACTTCTACGAGCAGTACTTC. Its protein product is CASSPRGHFYEQYF.

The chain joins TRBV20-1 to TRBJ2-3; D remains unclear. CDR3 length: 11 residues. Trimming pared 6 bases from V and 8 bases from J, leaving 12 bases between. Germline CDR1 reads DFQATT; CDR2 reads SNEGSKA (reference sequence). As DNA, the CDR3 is TGCAGTGCCCTACGGCGAGGTACGCAGTATTTT. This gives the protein CSALRRGTQYF.

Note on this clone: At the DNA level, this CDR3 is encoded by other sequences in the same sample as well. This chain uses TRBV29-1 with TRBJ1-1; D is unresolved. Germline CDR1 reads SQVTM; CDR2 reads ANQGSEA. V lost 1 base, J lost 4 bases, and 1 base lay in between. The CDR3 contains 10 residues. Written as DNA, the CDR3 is TGCAGCGTTGAAGGCACTGAAGCTTTCTTT. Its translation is CSVEGTEAFF.

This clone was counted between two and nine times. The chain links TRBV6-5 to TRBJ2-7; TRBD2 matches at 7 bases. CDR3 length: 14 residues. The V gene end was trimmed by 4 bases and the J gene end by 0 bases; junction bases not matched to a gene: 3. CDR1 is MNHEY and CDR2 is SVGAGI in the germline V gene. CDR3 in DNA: TGTGCCAGCAGTTCTAGCGGTACCTCCTACGAGCAGTACTTC. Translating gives CASSSSGTSYEQYF.

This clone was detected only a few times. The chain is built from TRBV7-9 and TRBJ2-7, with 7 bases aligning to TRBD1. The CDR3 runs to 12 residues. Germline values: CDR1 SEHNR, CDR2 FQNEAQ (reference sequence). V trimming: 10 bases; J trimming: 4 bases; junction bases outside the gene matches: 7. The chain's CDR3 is CATMGDRYEQYF. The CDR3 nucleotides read TGTGCCACCATGGGGGACAGATACGAGCAGTACTTC.

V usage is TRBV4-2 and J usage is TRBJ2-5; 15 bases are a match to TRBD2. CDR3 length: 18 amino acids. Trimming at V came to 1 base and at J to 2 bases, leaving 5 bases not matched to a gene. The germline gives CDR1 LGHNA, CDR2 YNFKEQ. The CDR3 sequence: CASSQGTSGGAPQETQYF. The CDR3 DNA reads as TGTGCCAGCAGCCAAGGGACTAGCGGGGGGGCGCCGCAAGAGACCCAGTACTTC.

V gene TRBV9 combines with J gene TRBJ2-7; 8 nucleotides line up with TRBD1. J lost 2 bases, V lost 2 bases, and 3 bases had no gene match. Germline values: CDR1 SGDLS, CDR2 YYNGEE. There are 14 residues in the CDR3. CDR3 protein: CASSVDRVPYEQYF. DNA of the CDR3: TGTGCCAGCAGCGTGGACAGGGTTCCCTACGAGCAGTACTTC.

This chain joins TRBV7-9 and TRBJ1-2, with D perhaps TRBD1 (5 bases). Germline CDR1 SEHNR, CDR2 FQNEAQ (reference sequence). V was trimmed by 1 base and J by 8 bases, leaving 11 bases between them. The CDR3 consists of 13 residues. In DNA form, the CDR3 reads TGTGCCAGCAGCTTAGTAGGGGTGAGGGGCTACACCTTC. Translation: CASSLVGVRGYTF.

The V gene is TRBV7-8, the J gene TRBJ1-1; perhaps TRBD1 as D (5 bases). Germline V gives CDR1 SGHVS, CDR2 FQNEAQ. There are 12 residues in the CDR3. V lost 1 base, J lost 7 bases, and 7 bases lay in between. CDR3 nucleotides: TGTGCCAGCAGCTTAGGGGGGGTTGAAGCTTTCTTT. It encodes CASSLGGVEAFF.

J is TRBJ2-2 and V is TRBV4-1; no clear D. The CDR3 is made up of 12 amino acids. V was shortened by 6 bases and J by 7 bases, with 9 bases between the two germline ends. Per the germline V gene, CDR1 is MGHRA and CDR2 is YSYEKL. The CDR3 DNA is TGCGCCAGCAGGTCCGAATACGGGGAGCTGTTTTTT. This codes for CASRSEYGELFF.